This T cell receptor (beta chain) is from a study of blood T cell repertoires in COVID-19. Study details: Spain, Italy and the United States supplied samples that represented acute and convalescent COVID-19. T cells, B-cell-depleted T cells, or PBMCs provided the cDNA or gDNA that served as material.

Authors' processing steps: The authors estimated nucleated cell counts from reference gene primer amplification. The assay was immunoSEQ multiplex PCR, and TCRdb's table has in-frame clones only and misses some. D and trimming come from the DNA, and the V and J calls and clone size come from that table. The sample lists some 160,000 clones; 80% to 90% were seen once. Per the germline V gene, CDR1 is MDHEN and CDR2 is SYDVKM. Trimming removed 3 bases at V and 0 bases at J, with 10 bases between. The CDR3 loop spans 15 amino acids. This TCR was recovered from an elderly woman with acute or convalescent COVID-19. Specimen: peripheral blood. This chain joins TRBV28 and TRBJ2-3; possible D gene TRBD1, 6 bases. CDR3 sequence: CASSFGGRSTDTQYF. The CDR3 DNA reads TGTGCCAGCAGTTTTGGGGGCAGGAGCACAGATACGCAGTATTTT. The variable domain in full, completed from reference TRBV28 and TRBJ2-3, reads DVKVTQSSRYLVKRTGEKVFLECVQDMDHENMFWYRQDPGLGLRLIYFSYDVKMKEKGDIPEGYSVSREKKERFSLILESASTNQTSMYLCASSFGGRSTDTQYFGPGTRLTVL.